The present TCR beta chain was sequenced within a study of blood T cell repertoires in COVID-19. The CDR3 totals 13 residues. Germline trimming cut 9 bases from V and 3 bases from J; bases unmatched to any gene: 6. Some clones are missing from TCRdb's copy, which holds only in-frame ones; the method was immunoSEQ multiplex PCR. The table shows over 120,000 clones, with about four fifths occurring only once. The source of this sequence is a man aged 65-85 years who had recovered from COVID-19. Sequencing used peripheral blood. The genes are TRBV5-3 and TRBJ2-7, with 10 bases that match TRBD1. Being an ORF, TRBV5-3 has a function that is uncertain. DNA of the CDR3: TGTGCCATAACCGGGACAGGGGTCTACGAGCAGTACTTC. Protein product: CAITGTGVYEQYF.